The clone carrying this T cell receptor beta chain was observed a handful of times. No antigen is known for it. The PCR ran on 60 Vbeta and 13 Jbeta primers. Only in-frame clones appear in the TCRdb table, and some are missing; sequencing was by immunoSEQ multiplex PCR. Among more than 95,000 clones listed, around 64% were seen once. The record originates from a study of cytomegalovirus exposure and HLA in healthy donors. The wider study: Unique TCR beta sequences numbering 117 million came from approximately 180 million T cells in an earlier analysis. Whole-study results and caveats: Listed as cytomegalovirus-associated were 164 TCR beta chains.

Trimming removed 4 bases at V and 2 bases at J, with 15 bases between. The CDR3 runs to 15 residues. Per the germline V gene, CDR1 is MGHRA and CDR2 is YSYEKL. The source material was PBMCs. The V gene is TRBV4-1, the J gene TRBJ2-7, with TRBD1 as a possible D gene (6 bases). This receptor was obtained from a man in his sixties in good health and CMV-seronegative. The CDR3 nucleotides read TGCGCCAGCAGCCGGGAAACAGGGCATACCTACGAGCAGTACTTC. This sequence encodes CASSRETGHTYEQYF.